Presented here are 18 T cell receptor beta chains from one specimen sequenced in a study of T cell responses to AZD1222 COVID-19 vaccine. The data were produced by immunoSEQ multiplex PCR, yet TCRdb's version contains in-frame clones alone and is incomplete. The table lists roughly 150,000 clones, about 90% of them singletons, with around 6.3% in the top ten. Source: peripheral blood, taken 28 days after the second AZD1222 dose. These receptors all stem from an adult who received the AZD1222 COVID-19 vaccine.

The chain links TRBV7-2 to TRBJ1-4; D not resolved. The CDR3 extends over 12 amino acids. CDR1 and CDR2 (germline): SGHTA, FQGNSA. Trimming removed 4 bases from V and 7 bases from J, with 7 bases in between. CDR3 protein: CASSSSGEKLFF. CDR3 coding DNA: TGTGCCAGCAGCTCGTCCGGTGAAAAACTGTTTTTT.

The chain has TRBV18 and TRBJ2-5, with D possibly called TRBD1 or TRBD2 (5 bases each). This CDR3 has 13 amino acids. V was cut by 3 bases and J by 2 bases, with 7 bases left in between. In germline, CDR1 is KGHSH, CDR2 LQKENI. The CDR3 coding sequence is TGTGCCAGCTCACCGAGGGGACAAGAGACCCAGTACTTC. It codes for CASSPRGQETQYF.

The J gene is TRBJ2-3, the V gene TRBV19, with 7 nucleotides matching TRBD2. Per germline, CDR1 LNHDA and CDR2 SQIVND (reference sequence). The V and J ends lost 2 bases and 3 bases, in that order; junction bases with no gene match: 11. The CDR3 runs 17 residues. In nucleotides, the CDR3 is TGTGCCAGTAGTATATCGTCGGCGGGAGTTGCTACAGATACGCAGTATTTT. Amino acid sequence: CASSISSAGVATDTQYF.

The chain joins TRBV28 to TRBJ1-1, with TRBD1 identical over 8 bases. The CDR3 loop spans 15 amino acids. Germline V lookup: CDR1 MDHEN, CDR2 SYDVKM. V shed 5 bases and J 1 base; nucleotides not matched to a gene: 6. CDR3 sequence (DNA): TGTGCCAGCAGTCCCGACAGGGGAGGGAACACTGAAGCTTTCTTT. This codes for CASSPDRGGNTEAFF.

V usage is TRBV5-4 and J usage is TRBJ2-7; D might be TRBD1 (5 bases). CDR3 length: 15 residues. Deletions cut 1 base from V and 0 bases from J, with 11 bases between. Germline V CDR1 and CDR2: SGHNT, YYREEE (reference sequence). The CDR3 reads CASSLSGIPSYEQYF. CDR3 sequence (DNA): TGTGCCAGCAGCTTGTCAGGGATTCCCTCCTACGAGCAGTACTTC.

The chain links TRBV19 to TRBJ1-1, with D perhaps matching TRBD1 (6 bases). Germline V gene data show CDR1 as LNHDA and CDR2 as SQIVND (reference sequence). Trimming left V 5 bases short and J 6 bases short, with 19 bases between. The CDR3 covers 15 residues. In nucleotides, the CDR3 is TGTGCCAGTAGTTCCCAGACAGGCTTTGGGGCTGAAGCTTTCTTT. Its protein product is CASSSQTGFGAEAFF.

This clone was detected once. The chain joins TRBV6-5 to TRBJ1-1, with TRBD1 as a possible D gene (6 bases). The germline V and J ends were trimmed by 5 bases and 14 bases, with 21 bases remaining between them. The germline gives CDR1 MNHEY, CDR2 SVGAGI. The length of the CDR3 is 13 residues. CDR3 amino acids: CASSPGTPGGGFF. Here the CDR3 DNA reads TGTGCCAGCAGTCCCGGGACACCTGGGGGGGGCTTCTTT.

The chain recombines TRBV30 with TRBJ1-4; 7 bases line up with TRBD1. Germline V gene data show CDR1 as GTSNPN and CDR2 as SVGIG (reference sequence). V dropped 3 bases and J dropped 7; count of bases not matched to a gene: 8. This CDR3 contains 14 residues. The CDR3 coding sequence is TGTGCCTGGAGAGGGACAGATGTGCGTGAAAAACTGTTTTTT. It yields the protein CAWRGTDVREKLFF.

The rearrangement uses TRBV28 and TRBJ1-5; 7 nucleotides match TRBD1. Germline assignment: CDR1 MDHEN and CDR2 SYDVKM. The CDR3 covers 17 residues. Unmatched junction bases numbered 15, after V lost 6 bases and J lost 4 bases. CDR3 nucleotide sequence: TGTGCCAGCAGCGTAGAAAGGGGGACAGCCTTAAATCAGCCCCAGCATTTT. Translating it yields CASSVERGTALNQPQHF.

This chain joins TRBV28 and TRBJ1-4, with 10 bases aligning to TRBD1. The CDR3 covers 15 residues. V gave up 3 bases and J gave up 10 bases; unmatched junction bases: 8. Germline values: CDR1 MDHEN, CDR2 SYDVKM. The DNA for the CDR3 is TGTGCCAGCAGTTTTGGCGGGACAGGGGACAGAAAACTGTTTTTT. Translation gives CASSFGGTGDRKLFF.

The rearrangement joins TRBV10-3 to TRBJ1-2, with TRBD1 matching over 9 bases. Germline CDR1 is ENHRY and CDR2 is SYGVKD. The CDR3 consists of 18 residues. V was clipped by 4 bases and J by 2 bases; unmatched bases: 14. The CDR3 is CAISVPGQGRGGNYGYTF. In nucleotides, the CDR3 is TGTGCCATCAGTGTCCCGGGACAGGGAAGGGGAGGCAACTATGGCTACACCTTC.

The rearrangement uses TRBV19 and TRBJ1-5; 8 bases fit TRBD1. With 7 bases clipped from V and 5 bases from J, the junction kept 10 bases outside the gene matches. The CDR3 spans 15 residues. Germline V CDR1 and CDR2: LNHDA, SQIVND (reference sequence). The CDR3 DNA reads as TGTGCCAGTACTCACAGAGACAGGGGCCATCAGCCCCAGCATTTT. Translating gives CASTHRDRGHQPQHF.

V usage is TRBV6-1 and J usage is TRBJ1-5, with D perhaps matching TRBD1 (6 bases). There are 22 residues in the CDR3. Deletions cut 2 bases from V and 0 bases from J, with 29 bases between. Germline V gives CDR1 MNHNS, CDR2 SASEGT. This CDR3 is CASSESGTPGHGQVYSNQPQHF. The CDR3 DNA reads as TGTGCCAGCAGTGAATCCGGGACCCCGGGACACGGACAAGTTTATAGCAATCAGCCCCAGCATTTT.

The V call is TRBV28, the J call TRBJ2-3, with 7 bases lining up with TRBD2. CDR3 length equals 14 residues. Germline V gene lookup returns CDR1 MDHEN and CDR2 SYDVKM. V trimming: 8 bases; J trimming: 0 bases; junction bases outside the gene matches: 5. The CDR3 coding sequence is TGTGCCAGCGGGGGAGCGGGGAGCACAGATACGCAGTATTTT. Encoded protein: CASGGAGSTDTQYF.

The rearrangement uses TRBV10-3 and TRBJ1-5; 8 positions agree with TRBD1. J was trimmed by 7 bases and V by 10 bases; bases with no gene match: 12. Germline V gene lookup returns CDR1 ENHRY and CDR2 SYGVKD. This CDR3 contains 14 residues. The CDR3, as DNA: TGTGCCACCACAAAGGACAGGGTGGACCAGCCCCAGCATTTT. Protein: CATTKDRVDQPQHF.

The rearrangement uses TRBV29-1 and TRBJ2-5, with no clear D. The CDR3 totals 10 residues. CDR1 is SQVTM and CDR2 is ANQGSEA in the germline V gene. Trimming stripped 4 bases from V and 5 bases from J, with 5 bases between. Here the CDR3 reads CSVGEETQYF. In nucleotides, the CDR3 is TGCAGCGTTGGTGAGGAGACCCAGTACTTC.

This chain links TRBV20-1 with TRBJ1-5; D perhaps matches TRBD1 (5 bases). CDR1 DFQATT and CDR2 SNEGSKA come from the germline V gene (reference sequence). V dropped 3 bases and J dropped 5 bases, with 14 bases sitting between them. This CDR3 contains 14 residues. The CDR3 here is CSASSQGGDQPQHF. The CDR3 region has the DNA TGCAGTGCTAGTTCGCAGGGTGGGGATCAGCCCCAGCATTTT.

V usage is TRBV5-6 and J usage is TRBJ1-3; D is perhaps TRBD1 (6 bases). The V end lost 0 bases, the J end lost 0 bases, and 10 bases lay between the germline ends. The CDR3 totals 16 residues. The V gene's germline CDR1 is SGHDT and CDR2 YYEEEE. The CDR3 here is CASSLAGHLSGNTIYF. For the CDR3, the DNA is TGTGCCAGCAGCTTGGCGGGACACCTCTCTGGAAACACCATATATTTT.